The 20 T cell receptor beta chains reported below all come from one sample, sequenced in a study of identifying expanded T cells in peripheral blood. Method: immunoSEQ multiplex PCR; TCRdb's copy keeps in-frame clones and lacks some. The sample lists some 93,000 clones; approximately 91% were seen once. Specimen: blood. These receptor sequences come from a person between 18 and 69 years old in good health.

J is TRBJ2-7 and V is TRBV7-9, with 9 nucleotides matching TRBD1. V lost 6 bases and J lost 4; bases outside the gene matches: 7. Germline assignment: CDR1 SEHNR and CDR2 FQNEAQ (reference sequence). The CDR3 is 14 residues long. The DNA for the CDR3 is TGTGCCAGCAGTTCACAGGGGGCGCGGTACGAGCAGTACTTC. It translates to CASSSQGARYEQYF.

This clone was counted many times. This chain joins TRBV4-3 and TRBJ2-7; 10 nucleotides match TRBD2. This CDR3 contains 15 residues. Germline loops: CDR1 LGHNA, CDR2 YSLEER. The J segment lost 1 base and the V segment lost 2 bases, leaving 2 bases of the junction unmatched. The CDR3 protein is CASSQLAGESYEQYF. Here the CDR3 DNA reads TGCGCCAGCAGCCAACTAGCGGGAGAATCCTACGAGCAGTACTTC.

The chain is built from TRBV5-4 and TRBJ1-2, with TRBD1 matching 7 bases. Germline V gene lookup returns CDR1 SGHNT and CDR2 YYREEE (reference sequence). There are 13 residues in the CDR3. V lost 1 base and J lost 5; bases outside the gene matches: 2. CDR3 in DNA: TGTGCCAGCAGCTTGACAGGGGATTATGGCTACACCTTC. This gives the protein CASSLTGDYGYTF. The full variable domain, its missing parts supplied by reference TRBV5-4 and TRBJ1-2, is ETGVTQSPTHLIKTRGQQVTLRCSSQSGHNTVSWYQQALGQGPQFIFQYYREEENGRGNFPPRFSGLQFPNYSSELNVNALELDDSALYLCASSLTGDYGYTFGSGTRLTVV.

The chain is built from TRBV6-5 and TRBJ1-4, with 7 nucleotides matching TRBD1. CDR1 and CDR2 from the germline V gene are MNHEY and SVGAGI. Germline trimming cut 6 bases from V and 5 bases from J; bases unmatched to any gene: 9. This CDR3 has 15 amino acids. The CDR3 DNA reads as TGTGCCAGCAGCTATACAGGGGCGAGAAATGAAAAACTGTTTTTT. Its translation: CASSYTGARNEKLFF.

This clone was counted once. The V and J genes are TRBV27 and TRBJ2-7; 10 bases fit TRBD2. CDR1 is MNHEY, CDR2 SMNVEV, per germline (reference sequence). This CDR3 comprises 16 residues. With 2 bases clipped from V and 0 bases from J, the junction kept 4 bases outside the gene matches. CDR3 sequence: CASSLGLADSSYEQYF. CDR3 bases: TGTGCCAGCAGTTTAGGACTAGCGGATAGCTCCTACGAGCAGTACTTC.

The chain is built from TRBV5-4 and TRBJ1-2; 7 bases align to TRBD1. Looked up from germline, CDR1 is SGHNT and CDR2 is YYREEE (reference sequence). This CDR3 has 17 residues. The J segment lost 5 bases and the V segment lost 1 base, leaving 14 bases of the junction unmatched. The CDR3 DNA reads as TGTGCCAGCAGCTTGCCGGGACAGACAGGATTAACTTATGGCTACACCTTC. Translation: CASSLPGQTGLTYGYTF. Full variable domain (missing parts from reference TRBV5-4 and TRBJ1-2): ETGVTQSPTHLIKTRGQQVTLRCSSQSGHNTVSWYQQALGQGPQFIFQYYREEENGRGNFPPRFSGLQFPNYSSELNVNALELDDSALYLCASSLPGQTGLTYGYTFGSGTRLTVV.

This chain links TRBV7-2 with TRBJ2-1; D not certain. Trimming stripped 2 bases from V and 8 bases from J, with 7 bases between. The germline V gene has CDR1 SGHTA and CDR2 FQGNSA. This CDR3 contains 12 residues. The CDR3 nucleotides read TGTGCCAGCAGCTTATATGTCCATGAGCAGTTCTTC. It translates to CASSLYVHEQFF.

The DNA for the CDR3 is TGTGCCAGCAGCGTAATCGGGGGCACAGATACGCAGTATTTT. Its translation: CASSVIGGTDTQYF. The J gene is TRBJ2-3, the V gene TRBV9, with D possibly being TRBD2 (5 bases). This CDR3 region has 14 residues. The germline V and J ends were trimmed by 1 base and 1 base, with 7 bases remaining between them. The germline V gene has CDR1 SGDLS and CDR2 YYNGEE. Full variable domain (outside the CDR3, taken from reference TRBV9 and TRBJ2-3): DSGVTQTPKHLITATGQRVTLRCSPRSGDLSVYWYQQSLDQGLQFLIQYYNGEERAKGNILERFSAQQFPDLHSELNLSSLELGDSALYFCASSVIGGTDTQYFGPGTRLTVL.

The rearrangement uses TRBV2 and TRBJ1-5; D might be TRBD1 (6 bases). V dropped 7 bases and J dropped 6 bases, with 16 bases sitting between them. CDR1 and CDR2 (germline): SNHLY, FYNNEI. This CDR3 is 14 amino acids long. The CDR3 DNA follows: TGTGCCAGCACTCTAACAGGGAGAGGTCAGCCCCAGCATTTT. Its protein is CASTLTGRGQPQHF.

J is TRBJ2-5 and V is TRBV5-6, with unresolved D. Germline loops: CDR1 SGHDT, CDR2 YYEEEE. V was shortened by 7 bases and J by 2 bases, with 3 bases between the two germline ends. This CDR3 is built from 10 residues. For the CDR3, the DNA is TGTGCCAGCGGGCAAGAGACCCAGTACTTC. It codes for CASGQETQYF.

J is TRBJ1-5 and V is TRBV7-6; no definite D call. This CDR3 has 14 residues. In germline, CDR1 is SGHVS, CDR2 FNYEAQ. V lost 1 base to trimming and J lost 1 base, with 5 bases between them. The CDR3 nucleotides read TGTGCCAGCAGCTTAGAGGCAAGCAATCAGCCCCAGCATTTT. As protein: CASSLEASNQPQHF.

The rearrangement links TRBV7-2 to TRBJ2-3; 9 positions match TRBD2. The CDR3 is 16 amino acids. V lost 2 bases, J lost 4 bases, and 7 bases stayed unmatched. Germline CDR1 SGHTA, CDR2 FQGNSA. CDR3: CASSLRGGGAPDTQYF. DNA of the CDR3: TGTGCCAGCAGCTTACGGGGCGGGGGGGCCCCAGATACGCAGTATTTT.

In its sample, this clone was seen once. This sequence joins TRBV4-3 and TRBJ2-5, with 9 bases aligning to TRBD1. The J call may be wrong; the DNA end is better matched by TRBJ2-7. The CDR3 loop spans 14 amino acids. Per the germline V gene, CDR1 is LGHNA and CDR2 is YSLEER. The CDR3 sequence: CASSADRGSYEQYF. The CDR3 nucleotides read TGCGCCAGCAGCGCCGACAGGGGGTCCTACGAGCAGTACTTC.

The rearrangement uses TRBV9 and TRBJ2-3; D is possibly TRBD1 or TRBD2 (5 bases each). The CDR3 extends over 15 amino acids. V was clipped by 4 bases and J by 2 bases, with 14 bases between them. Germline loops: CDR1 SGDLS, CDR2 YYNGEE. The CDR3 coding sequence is TGTGCCAGCAGCCCACGGGACCCATCCACAGATACGCAGTATTTT. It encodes CASSPRDPSTDTQYF.

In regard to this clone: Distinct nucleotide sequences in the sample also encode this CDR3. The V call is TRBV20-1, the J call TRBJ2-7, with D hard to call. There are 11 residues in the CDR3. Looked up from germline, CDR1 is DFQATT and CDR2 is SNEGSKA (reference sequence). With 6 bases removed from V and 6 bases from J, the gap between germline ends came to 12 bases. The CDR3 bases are TGCAGTGCCCTTGGCCCGCGCGAGCAGTACTTC. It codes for CSALGPREQYF.

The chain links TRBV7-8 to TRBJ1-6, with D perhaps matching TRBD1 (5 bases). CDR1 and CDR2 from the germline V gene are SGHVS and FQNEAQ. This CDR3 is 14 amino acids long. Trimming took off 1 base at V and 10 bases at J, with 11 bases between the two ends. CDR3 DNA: TGTGCCAGCAGCTTAGGCCAGGGAGGATCACCCCTCCACTTT. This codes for CASSLGQGGSPLHF. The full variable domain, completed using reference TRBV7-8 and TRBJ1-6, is GAGVSQSPRYKVAKRGQDVALRCDPISGHVSLFWYQQALGQGPEFLTYFQNEAQLDKSGLPSDRFFAERPEGSVSTLKIQRTQQEDSAVYLCASSLGQGGSPLHFGNGTRLTVT.

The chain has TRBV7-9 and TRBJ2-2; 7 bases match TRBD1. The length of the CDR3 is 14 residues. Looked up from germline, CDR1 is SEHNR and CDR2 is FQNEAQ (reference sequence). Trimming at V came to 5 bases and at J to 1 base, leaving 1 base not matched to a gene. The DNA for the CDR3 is TGTGCCAGCAGCCGGGACAGGAACACCGGGGAGCTGTTTTTT. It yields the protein CASSRDRNTGELFF.

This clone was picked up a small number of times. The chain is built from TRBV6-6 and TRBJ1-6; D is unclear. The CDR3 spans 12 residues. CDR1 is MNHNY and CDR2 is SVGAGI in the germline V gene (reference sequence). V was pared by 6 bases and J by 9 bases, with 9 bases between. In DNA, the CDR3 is TGTGCCAGCAGAGACATGTCTTCACCCCTCCACTTT. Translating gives CASRDMSSPLHF.

CDR3 DNA: TGTGCCAGCACCCCGGGACAGGGAGCGGACACCGGGGAGCTGTTTTTT. Its translation: CASTPGQGADTGELFF. The chain is built from TRBV2 and TRBJ2-2, with 9 bases aligning to TRBD1. Trimming took 7 bases from V and 3 from J; bases not matched to a gene: 9. Germline lookup yields CDR1 SNHLY and CDR2 FYNNEI. This CDR3 has 16 amino acids. The whole variable domain, remainder taken from reference TRBV2 and TRBJ2-2, is EPEVTQTPSHQVTQMGQEVILRCVPISNHLYFYWYRQILGQKVEFLVSFYNNEISEKSEIFDDQFSVERPDGSNFTLKIRSTKLEDSAMYFCASTPGQGADTGELFFGEGSRLTVL.

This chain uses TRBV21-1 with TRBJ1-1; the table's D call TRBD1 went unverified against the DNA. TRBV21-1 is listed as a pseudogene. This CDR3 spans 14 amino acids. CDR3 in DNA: TGTGCCAGCAGCGCACAGGGGGTAGTCACTGAAGCTTTCTTT. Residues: CASSAQGVVTEAFF.